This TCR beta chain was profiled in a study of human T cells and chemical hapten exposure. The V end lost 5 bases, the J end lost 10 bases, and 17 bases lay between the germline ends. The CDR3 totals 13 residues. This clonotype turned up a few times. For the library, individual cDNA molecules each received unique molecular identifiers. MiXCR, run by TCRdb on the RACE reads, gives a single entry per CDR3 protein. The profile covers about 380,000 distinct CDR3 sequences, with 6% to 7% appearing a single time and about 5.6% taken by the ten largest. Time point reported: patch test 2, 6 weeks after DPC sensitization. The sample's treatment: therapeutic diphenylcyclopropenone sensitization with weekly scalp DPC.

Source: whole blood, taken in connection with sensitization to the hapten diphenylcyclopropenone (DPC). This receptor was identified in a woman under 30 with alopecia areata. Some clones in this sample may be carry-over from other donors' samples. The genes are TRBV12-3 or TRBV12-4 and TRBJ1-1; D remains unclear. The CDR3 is CASSQDRRKGAFF. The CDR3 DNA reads TGTGCCAGCAGTCAGGACCGTCGAAAGGGAGCTTTCTTT.